The table lists the clone carrying this T cell receptor (beta chain) with many counts. The antigen remains undetermined. The read is 3 residues too short to cover the CDR3 end, so that end is filled in from the germline J gene. Looked up from germline, CDR1 is KGHSH and CDR2 is LQKENI. The ends lost 0 bases at V and 0 bases at J; junction bases unmatched: 3. This CDR3 has 17 residues. This sample stems from a study of T cell clonality in common variable immunodeficiency. Study-level results: Fewer TCRbeta clones were shared among CVID subjects than controls.

TCRdb's copy holds only in-frame clones and misses some; the assay was immunoSEQ multiplex PCR. The data list roughly 43,000 clones, none observed once; approximately 0.68% falls to the top ten. Sequencing was done on a sample of peripheral blood mononuclear cells. This sequence joins TRBV18 and TRBJ2-3, with TRBD2 identical over 10 bases. The source of this sequence is a person aged 18 to 75 in good health. The sequenced part of the CDR3 DNA is TGTGCCAGCTCACCACCGAAGCGGGGGGGAAGCACAGATACG. This encodes CASSPPKRGGSTDT. The full CDR3 is CASSPPKRGGSTDTQYF. The full variable domain, with the rest looked up from reference TRBV18 and TRBJ2-3, is NAGVMQNPRHLVRRRGQEARLRCSPMKGHSHVYWYRQLPEEGLKFMVYLQKENIIDESGMPKERFSAEFPKEGPSILRIQQVVRGDSAAYFCASSPPKRGGSTDTQYFGPGTRLTVL.